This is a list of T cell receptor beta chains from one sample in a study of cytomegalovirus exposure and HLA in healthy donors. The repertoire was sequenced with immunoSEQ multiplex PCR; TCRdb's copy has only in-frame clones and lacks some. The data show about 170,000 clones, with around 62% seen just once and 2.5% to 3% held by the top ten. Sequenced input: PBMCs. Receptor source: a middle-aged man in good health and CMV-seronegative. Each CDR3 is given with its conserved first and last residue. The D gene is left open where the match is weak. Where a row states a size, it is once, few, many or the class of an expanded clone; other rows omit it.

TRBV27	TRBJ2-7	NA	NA	CASSLSRAVPYEQYF	TGTGCCAGCAGTTTATCGAGGGCAGTTCCCTACGAGCAGTACTTC
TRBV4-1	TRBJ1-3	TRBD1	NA	CASSRFGDRVGNTIYF	TGCGCCAGCAGCCGTTTCGGGGACAGGGTTGGAAACACCATATATTTT
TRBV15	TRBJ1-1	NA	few	CATSRDRRQNTEAFF	TGTGCCACCAGCAGAGATCGACGACAGAACACTGAGGCTTTCTTT
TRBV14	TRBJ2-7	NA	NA	CASSQASPLAGIYEQYF	TGTGCCAGCAGCCAAGCCTCTCCCCTCGCGGGAATCTACGAGCAGTACTTC
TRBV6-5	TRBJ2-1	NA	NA	CASSSPLVGYNEQFF	TGTGCCAGCAGTTCCCCTCTAGTAGGTTACAATGAGCAGTTCTTC
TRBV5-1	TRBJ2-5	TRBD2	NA	CASSPTGTSGIIGGETQYF	TGCGCCAGCAGCCCGACCGGGACTAGCGGAATCATCGGGGGAGAGACCCAGTACTTC
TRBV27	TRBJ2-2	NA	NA	CASSFVQKNTGELFF	TGTGCCAGCAGTTTTGTCCAGAAGAACACCGGGGAGCTGTTTTTT
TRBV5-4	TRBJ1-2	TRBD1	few	CASSFDRGNYGYTF	TGTGCCAGCAGCTTTGACAGGGGTAACTATGGCTACACCTTC
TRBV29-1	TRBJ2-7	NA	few	CSVDDGGPTYEQYF	TGCAGCGTTGACGACGGAGGACCCACCTACGAGCAGTACTTC
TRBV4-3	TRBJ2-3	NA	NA	CASSQAQLSVSDTQYF	TGCGCCAGCAGCCAAGCGCAACTTTCGGTCTCAGATACGCAGTATTTT
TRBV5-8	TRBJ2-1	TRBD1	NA	CASRTTGLHEQFF	TGTGCCAGCAGAACGACAGGGCTCCATGAGCAGTTCTTC
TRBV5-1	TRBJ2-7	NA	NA	CASSLNGARGYEQYF	TGCGCCAGCAGCTTGAACGGGGCCAGGGGCTACGAGCAGTACTTC
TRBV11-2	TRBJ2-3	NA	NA	CASSPSNTQYF	TGTGCCAGCAGCCCGAGTAATACGCAGTATTTT
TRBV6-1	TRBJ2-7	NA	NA	CASSEGSFVGVYEQYF	TGTGCCAGCAGTGAAGGGTCCTTCGTGGGCGTCTACGAGCAGTACTTC
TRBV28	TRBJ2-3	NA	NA	CASRAPTDTQYF	TGTGCCAGCAGGGCACCCACAGATACGCAGTATTTT
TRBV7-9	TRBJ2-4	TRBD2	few	CASSSGTSGNIQYF	TGTGCCAGCAGCTCCGGGACTAGTGGGAACATTCAGTACTTC
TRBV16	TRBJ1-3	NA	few	CASSQSAHSGNTIYF	TGTGCCAGCAGCCAATCGGCTCACTCTGGAAACACCATATATTTT
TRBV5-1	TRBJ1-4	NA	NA	CASSFVGGEKLFF	TGCGCCAGCAGCTTCGTGGGGGGGGAAAAACTGTTTTTT
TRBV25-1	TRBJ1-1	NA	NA	CASIPGHPRNTEAFF	TGTGCCAGCATACCGGGACATCCACGGAACACTGAAGCTTTCTTT
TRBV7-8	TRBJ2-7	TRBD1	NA	CASSSGQGAAYEQYF	TGTGCCAGCAGCTCCGGACAGGGGGCTGCCTACGAGCAGTACTTC
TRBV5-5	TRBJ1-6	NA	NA	CASSLQGAVISPLHF	TGTGCCAGCAGCTTGCAAGGGGCTGTGATATCACCCCTCCACTTT
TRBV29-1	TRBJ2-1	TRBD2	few	CSVDRGVSYNEQFF	TGCAGCGTTGATCGGGGGGTATCCTACAATGAGCAGTTCTTC
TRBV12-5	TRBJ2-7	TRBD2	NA	CASGTSLTYEQYF	TGTGCTAGTGGGACTAGCTTAACCTACGAGCAGTACTTC
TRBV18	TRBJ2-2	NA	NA	CASSYTNTGELFF	TGTGCCAGCTCATACACGAACACCGGGGAGCTGTTTTTT
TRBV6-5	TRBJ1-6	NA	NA	CASSWRLERSPLHF	TGTGCCAGCAGCTGGAGGTTAGAGCGATCACCCCTCCACTTT
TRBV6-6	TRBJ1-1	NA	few	CATLGVAKMNTEAFF	TGTGCCACCCTGGGAGTGGCAAAAATGAACACTGAAGCTTTCTTT